This T cell receptor beta chain is from a study of T cell repertoires in cytomegalovirus infection. Study-level information: An indication of both CMV infection and matching HLA type came from public TCR beta signatures.

The CDR3 loop spans 16 amino acids. Trimming cost V 4 bases and J 4 bases; bases outside gene matches: 11. The germline V gene encodes CDR1 SGHNT and CDR2 YYREEE (reference sequence). Study-level findings and limits: The ex vivo response showed dominance by HLA-C-restricted CMV-specific TCR beta clonotypes. Cumulative public TCR beta family frequency identified CMV carriers with the relevant HLA.

As to this clonotype: Its specificity is unknown.

In TCRdb, the reads were re-called with MiXCR into one record per CDR3 protein. The repertoire holds roughly 280,000 distinct CDR3 sequences, with around 13% as singletons. Sequencing used PBMCs. The genes are TRBV5-4 and TRBJ1-2; 9 bases fit TRBD1. The sequence derives from a human donor in good health (CMV status not recorded). Some clones in this sample may be carry-over from other donors' samples. The CDR3 here is CASSVPTGGFVYGYTF. The CDR3 nucleotides are TGTGCCAGCAGCGTACCGACAGGGGGGTTTGTCTATGGCTACACCTTC.